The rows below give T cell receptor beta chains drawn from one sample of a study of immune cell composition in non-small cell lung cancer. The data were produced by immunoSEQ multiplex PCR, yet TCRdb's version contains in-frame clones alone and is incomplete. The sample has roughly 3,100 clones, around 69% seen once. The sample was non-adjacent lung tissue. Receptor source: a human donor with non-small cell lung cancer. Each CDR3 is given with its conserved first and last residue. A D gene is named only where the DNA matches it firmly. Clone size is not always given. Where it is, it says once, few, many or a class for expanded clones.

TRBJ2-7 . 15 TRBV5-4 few CASSSEGGGTYEQYF TGTGCCAGCAGCTCTGAGGGCGGAGGAACCTACGAGCAGTACTTC
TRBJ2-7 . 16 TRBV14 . CASSQEDSFRVYEQYF TGTGCCAGCAGCCAAGAGGACTCCTTTCGGGTTTACGAGCAGTACTTC
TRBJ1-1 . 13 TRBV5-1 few CASSLAPDTEAFF TGCGCCAGCAGCTTGGCCCCGGACACTGAAGCTTTCTTT
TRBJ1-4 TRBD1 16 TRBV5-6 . CASSLATGGAGEKLFF TGTGCCAGCAGCTTGGCTACAGGGGGCGCTGGGGAAAAACTGTTTTTT
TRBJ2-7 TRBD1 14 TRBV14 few CASSRDRALYEQYF TGTGCCAGCAGCCGGGACAGAGCTCTCTACGAGCAGTACTTC
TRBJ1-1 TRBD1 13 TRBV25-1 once CASSEDRATEAFF TGTGCCAGCAGTGAAGACAGGGCAACTGAAGCTTTCTTT
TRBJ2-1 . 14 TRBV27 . CASSLTGTSNEQFF TGTGCCAGCAGTTTGACCGGGACTTCCAATGAGCAGTTCTTC
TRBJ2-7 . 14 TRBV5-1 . CASSLGGGVDEQYF TGCGCCAGCAGCCTGGGAGGGGGGGTCGACGAGCAGTACTTC
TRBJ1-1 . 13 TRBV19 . CASRMTGNTEAFF TGTGCCAGTAGAATGACGGGTAACACTGAAGCTTTCTTT
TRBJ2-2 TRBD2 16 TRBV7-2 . CASKIYAGTTTGELFF TGTGCCAGCAAAATTTACGCCGGGACTACCACCGGGGAGCTGTTTTTT
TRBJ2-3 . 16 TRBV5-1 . CASSLVGLTTRDTQYF TGCGCCAGCAGCTTGGTGGGGCTAACGACGAGAGATACGCAGTATTTT
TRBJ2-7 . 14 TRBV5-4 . CASSLGDSWDEQYF TGTGCCAGCAGCCTGGGGGACTCCTGGGACGAGCAGTACTTC
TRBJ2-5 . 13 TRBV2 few CASSGAGLETQYF TGTGCCAGCAGTGGAGCCGGTCTGGAGACCCAGTACTTC
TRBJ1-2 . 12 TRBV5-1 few CASSLGTGVYTF TGCGCCAGCAGCTTGGGAACAGGCGTCTACACCTTC
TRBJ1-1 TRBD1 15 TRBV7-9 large CASSAKGAWDTEAFF TGTGCCAGCAGCGCCAAGGGGGCTTGGGACACTGAAGCTTTCTTT
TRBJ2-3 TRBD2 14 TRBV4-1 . CASSQAGGQDTQYF TGCGCCAGCAGCCAAGCGGGGGGGCAGGATACGCAGTATTTT
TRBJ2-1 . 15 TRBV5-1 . CASSLDWGQYNEQFF TGCGCCAGCAGCTTGGATTGGGGGCAATACAATGAGCAGTTCTTC
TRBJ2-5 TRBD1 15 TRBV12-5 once CASGLPSPGGETQYF TGTGCTAGTGGTTTGCCCTCCCCAGGGGGCGAGACCCAGTACTTC
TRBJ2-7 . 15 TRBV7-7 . CASSPERRSSYEQYF TGTGCTAGCAGCCCCGAGAGGCGTAGCTCCTACGAGCAGTACTTC
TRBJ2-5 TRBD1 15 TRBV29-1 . CSAVGTGDIQETQYF TGCAGCGCCGTCGGGACAGGGGATATCCAAGAGACCCAGTACTTC
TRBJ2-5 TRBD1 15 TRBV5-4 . CASSSQGGSQGAQYF TGTGCCAGCAGCTCCCAAGGGGGCTCCCAGGGGGCCCAGTACTTC
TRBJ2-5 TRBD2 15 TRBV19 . CASRRLAGGIETQYF TGTGCCAGTAGGCGACTAGCGGGGGGGATCGAGACCCAGTACTTC
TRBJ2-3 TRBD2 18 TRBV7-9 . CASSFGLAGGQRTDTQYF TGTGCCAGCAGCTTCGGGCTAGCGGGGGGGCAACGAACAGATACGCAGTATTTT
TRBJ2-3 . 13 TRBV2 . CAPRGISEDTQYF TGTGCCCCGCGAGGGATCTCCGAAGATACGCAGTATTTT
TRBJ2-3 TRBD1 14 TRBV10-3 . CAISGTGTTDTQYF TGTGCCATCAGCGGGACAGGGACAACAGATACGCAGTATTTT
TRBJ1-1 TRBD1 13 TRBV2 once CASKRQGHTEAFF TGTGCCAGCAAAAGACAGGGACACACTGAAGCTTTCTTT
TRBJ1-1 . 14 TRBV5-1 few CASSPKGENTEAFF TGCGCCAGCAGCCCCAAAGGAGAGAACACTGAAGCTTTCTTT
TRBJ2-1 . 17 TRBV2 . CASRGQNSLLGSNEQFF TGTGCCAGCAGGGGCCAAAACAGTCTCCTTGGGTCCAATGAGCAGTTCTTC
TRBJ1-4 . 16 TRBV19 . CASRKRQDATNEKLFF TGTGCCAGTAGGAAACGACAGGACGCAACTAATGAAAAACTGTTTTTT
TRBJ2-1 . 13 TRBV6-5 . CASNAGDWGEQFF TGTGCCAGCAATGCCGGGGATTGGGGTGAGCAGTTCTTC
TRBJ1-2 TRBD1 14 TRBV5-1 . CASTIGGQNYGYTF TGCGCCAGCACCATTGGGGGACAGAACTATGGCTACACCTTC
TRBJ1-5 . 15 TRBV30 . CAWSSGAGVYQPQHF TGTGCCTGGAGTTCAGGGGCCGGGGTTTATCAGCCCCAGCATTTT
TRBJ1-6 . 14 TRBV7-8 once CASSSQGRNSPLHF TGTGCCAGCAGCTCACAGGGACGCAATTCACCCCTCCACTTT
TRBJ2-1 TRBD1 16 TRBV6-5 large CASSYGQGGSYNEQFF TGTGCCAGCAGTTACGGACAGGGAGGCTCCTACAATGAGCAGTTCTTC
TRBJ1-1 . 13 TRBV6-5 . CASGENLGTEAFF TGTGCCAGCGGGGAGAACTTAGGCACTGAAGCTTTCTTT
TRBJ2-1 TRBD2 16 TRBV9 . CASSPQGSGGPSGQFF TGTGCCAGCAGCCCACAGGGAAGCGGGGGGCCTTCTGGGCAGTTCTTC
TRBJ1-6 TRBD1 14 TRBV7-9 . CASSFGQGNSPLHF TGTGCCAGCAGCTTCGGACAGGGGAATTCACCCCTCCACTTT
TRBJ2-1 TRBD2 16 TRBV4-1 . CASSQTLAGGDNEQFF TGCGCCAGCAGCCAGACTCTAGCGGGGGGGGACAATGAGCAGTTCTTC
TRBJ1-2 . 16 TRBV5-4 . CASSPSLGGAIVGYTF TGTGCCAGCAGCCCCTCGCTCGGGGGGGCGATTGTTGGCTACACCTTC
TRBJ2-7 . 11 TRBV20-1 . CSANRQDEQYF TGCAGTGCTAACAGACAGGACGAGCAGTACTTC
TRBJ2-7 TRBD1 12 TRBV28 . CASSPDRVEQYF TGTGCCAGCAGTCCGGACAGGGTCGAGCAGTACTTC
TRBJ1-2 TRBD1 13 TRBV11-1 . CASSHQGVYGYTF TGTGCCAGCAGCCATCAGGGGGTCTATGGCTACACCTTC